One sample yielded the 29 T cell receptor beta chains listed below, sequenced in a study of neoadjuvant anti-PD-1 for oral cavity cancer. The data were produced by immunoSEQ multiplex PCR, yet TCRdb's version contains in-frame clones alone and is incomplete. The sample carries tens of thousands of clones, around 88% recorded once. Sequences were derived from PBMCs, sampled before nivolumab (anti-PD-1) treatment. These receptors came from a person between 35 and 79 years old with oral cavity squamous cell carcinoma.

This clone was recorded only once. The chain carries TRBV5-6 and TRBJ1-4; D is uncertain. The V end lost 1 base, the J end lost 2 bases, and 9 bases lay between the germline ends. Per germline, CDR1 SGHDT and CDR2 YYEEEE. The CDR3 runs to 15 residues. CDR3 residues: CASSLRRPTNEKLFF. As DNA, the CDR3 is TGTGCCAGCAGCTTGCGCAGGCCTACTAATGAAAAACTGTTTTTT.

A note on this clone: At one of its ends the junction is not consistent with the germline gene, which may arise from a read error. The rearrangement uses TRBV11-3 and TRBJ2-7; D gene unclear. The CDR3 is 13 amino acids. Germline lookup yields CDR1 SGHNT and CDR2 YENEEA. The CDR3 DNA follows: TGTGCCAGCAGCTTAGGCCCCTCCAACGAGCAGTACTTC. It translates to CASSLGPSNEQYF.

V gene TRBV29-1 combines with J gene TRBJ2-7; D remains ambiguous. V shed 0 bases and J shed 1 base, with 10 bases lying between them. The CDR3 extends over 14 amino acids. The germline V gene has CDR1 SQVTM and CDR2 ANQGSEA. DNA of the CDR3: TGCAGCGTTGAAGATCTGGGGTCGTCCTACGAGCAGTACTTC. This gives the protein CSVEDLGSSYEQYF.

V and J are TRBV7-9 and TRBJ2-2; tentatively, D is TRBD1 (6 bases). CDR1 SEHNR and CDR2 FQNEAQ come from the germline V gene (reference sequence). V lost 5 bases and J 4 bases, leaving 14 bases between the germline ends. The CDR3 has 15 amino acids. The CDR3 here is CASSLRGSGTGELFF. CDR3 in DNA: TGTGCCAGCAGCCTCAGGGGCTCGGGCACCGGGGAGCTGTTTTTT.

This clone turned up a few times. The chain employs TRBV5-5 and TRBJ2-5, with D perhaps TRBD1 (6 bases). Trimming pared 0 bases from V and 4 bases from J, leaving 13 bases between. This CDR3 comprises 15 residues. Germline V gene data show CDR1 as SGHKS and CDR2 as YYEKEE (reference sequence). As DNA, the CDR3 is TGTGCCAGCAGCTTGGACACAACCAGGGGAGAGACCCAGTACTTC. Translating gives CASSLDTTRGETQYF.

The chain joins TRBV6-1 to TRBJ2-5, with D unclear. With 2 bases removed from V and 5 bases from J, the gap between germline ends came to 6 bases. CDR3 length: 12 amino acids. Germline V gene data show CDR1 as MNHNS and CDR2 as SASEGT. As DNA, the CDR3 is TGTGCCAGCAGTGAAAGGTTTGAGACCCAGTACTTC. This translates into CASSERFETQYF.

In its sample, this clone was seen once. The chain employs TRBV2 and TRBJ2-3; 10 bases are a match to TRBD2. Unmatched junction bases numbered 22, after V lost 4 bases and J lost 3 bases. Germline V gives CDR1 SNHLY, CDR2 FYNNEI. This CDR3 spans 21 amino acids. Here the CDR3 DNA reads TGTGCCAGCAGTGCCCGCCGGGGGGTGGGTAGCGGGGGGCGAAGTACAGATACGCAGTATTTT. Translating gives CASSARRGVGSGGRSTDTQYF.

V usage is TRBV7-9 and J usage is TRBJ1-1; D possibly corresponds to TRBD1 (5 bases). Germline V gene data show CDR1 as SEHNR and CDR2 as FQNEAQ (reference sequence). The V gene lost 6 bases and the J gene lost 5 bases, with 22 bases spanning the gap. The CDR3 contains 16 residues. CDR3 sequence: CASRPRWAGGWTEAFF. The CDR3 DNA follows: TGTGCCAGCAGGCCGAGATGGGCCGGGGGTTGGACTGAAGCTTTCTTT.

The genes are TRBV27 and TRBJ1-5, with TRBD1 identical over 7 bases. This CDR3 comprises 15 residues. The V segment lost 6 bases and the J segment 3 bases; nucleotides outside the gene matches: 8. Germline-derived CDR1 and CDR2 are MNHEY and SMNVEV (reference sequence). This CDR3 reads CASRGTDLPNQPQHF. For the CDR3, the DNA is TGTGCCAGCAGGGGGACAGACCTACCCAATCAGCCCCAGCATTTT.

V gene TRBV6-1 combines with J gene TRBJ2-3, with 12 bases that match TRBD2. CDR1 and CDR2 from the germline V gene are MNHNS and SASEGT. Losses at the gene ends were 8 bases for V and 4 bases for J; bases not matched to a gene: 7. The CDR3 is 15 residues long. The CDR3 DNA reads TGTGCCAGCGTCGGACTAGCGGGGAAGTCAGATACGCAGTATTTT. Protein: CASVGLAGKSDTQYF.

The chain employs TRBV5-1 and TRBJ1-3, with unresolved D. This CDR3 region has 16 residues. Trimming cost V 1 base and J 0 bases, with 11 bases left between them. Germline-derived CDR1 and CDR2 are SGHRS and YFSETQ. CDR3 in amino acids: CASSLQAGPSGNTIYF. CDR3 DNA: TGCGCCAGCAGCTTGCAGGCCGGCCCCTCTGGAAACACCATATATTTT.

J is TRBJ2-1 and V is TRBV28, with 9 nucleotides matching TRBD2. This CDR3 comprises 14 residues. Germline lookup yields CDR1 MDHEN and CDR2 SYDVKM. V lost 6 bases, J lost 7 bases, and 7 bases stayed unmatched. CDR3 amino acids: CASRASGIVNEQFF. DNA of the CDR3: TGTGCCAGCAGAGCTAGCGGGATAGTGAATGAGCAGTTCTTC.

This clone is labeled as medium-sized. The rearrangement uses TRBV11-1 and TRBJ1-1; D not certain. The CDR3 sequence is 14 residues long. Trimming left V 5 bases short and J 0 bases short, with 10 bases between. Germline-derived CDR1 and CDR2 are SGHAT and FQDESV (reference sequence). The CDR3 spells CASSLSKVNTEAFF. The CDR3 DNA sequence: TGTGCCAGCAGCCTTTCGAAGGTGAACACTGAAGCTTTCTTT.

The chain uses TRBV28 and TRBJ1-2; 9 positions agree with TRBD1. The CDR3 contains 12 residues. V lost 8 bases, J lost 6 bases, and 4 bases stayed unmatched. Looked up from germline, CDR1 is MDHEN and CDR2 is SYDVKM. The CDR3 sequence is CASLGQGHGYTF. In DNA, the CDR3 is TGTGCCAGCCTTGGACAGGGGCATGGCTACACCTTC.

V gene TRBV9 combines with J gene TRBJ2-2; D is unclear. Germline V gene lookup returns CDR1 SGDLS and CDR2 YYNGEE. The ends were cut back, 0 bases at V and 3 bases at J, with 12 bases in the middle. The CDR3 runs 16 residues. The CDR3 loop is CASSVEGGRDTGELFF. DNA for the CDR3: TGTGCCAGCAGCGTAGAGGGCGGCCGGGACACCGGGGAGCTGTTTTTT.

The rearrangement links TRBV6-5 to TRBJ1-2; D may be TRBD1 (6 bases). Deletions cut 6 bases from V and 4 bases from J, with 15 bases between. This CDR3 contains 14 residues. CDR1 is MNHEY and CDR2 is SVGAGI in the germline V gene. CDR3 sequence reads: CASSNQGIGYGYTF. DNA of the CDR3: TGTGCCAGCAGCAACCAGGGGATCGGCTATGGCTACACCTTC.

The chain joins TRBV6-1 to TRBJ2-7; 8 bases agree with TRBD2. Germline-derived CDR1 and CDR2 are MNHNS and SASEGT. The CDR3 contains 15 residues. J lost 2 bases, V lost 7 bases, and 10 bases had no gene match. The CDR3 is CASNPGGTAAYEQYF. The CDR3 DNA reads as TGTGCCAGCAACCCGGGGGGGACTGCCGCCTACGAGCAGTACTTC.

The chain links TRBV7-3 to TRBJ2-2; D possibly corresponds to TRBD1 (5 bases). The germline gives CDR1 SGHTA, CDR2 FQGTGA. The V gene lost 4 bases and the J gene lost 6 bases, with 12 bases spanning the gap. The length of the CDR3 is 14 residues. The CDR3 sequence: CASSSQTEPGELFF. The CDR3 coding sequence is TGTGCCAGCAGCTCCCAGACAGAGCCCGGGGAGCTGTTTTTT.

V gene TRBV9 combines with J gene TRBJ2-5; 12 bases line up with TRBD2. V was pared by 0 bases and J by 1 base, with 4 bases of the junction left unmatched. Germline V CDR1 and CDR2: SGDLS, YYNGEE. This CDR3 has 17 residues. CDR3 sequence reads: CASSVGGTSGLQETQYF. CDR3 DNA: TGTGCCAGCAGCGTAGGAGGGACTAGCGGGCTCCAAGAGACCCAGTACTTC. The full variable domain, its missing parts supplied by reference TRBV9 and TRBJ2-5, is DSGVTQTPKHLITATGQRVTLRCSPRSGDLSVYWYQQSLDQGLQFLIQYYNGEERAKGNILERFSAQQFPDLHSELNLSSLELGDSALYFCASSVGGTSGLQETQYFGPGTRLLVL.

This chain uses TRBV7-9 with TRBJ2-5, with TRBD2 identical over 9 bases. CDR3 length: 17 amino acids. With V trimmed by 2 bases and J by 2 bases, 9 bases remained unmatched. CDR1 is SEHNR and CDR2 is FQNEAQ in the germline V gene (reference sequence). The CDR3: CASSLTDLTSGQETQYF. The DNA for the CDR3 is TGTGCCAGCAGCTTAACTGACTTGACTAGCGGACAAGAGACCCAGTACTTC.

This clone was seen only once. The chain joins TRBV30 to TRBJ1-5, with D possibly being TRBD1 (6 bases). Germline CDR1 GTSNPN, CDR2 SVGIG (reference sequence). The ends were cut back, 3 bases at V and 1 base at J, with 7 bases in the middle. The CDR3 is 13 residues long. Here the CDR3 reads CAWSQGSNQPQHF. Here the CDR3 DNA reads TGTGCCTGGAGCCAGGGGAGCAATCAGCCCCAGCATTTT.

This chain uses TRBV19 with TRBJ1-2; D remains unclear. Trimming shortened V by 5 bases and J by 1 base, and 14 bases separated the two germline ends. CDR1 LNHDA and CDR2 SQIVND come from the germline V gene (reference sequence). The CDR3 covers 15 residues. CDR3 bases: TGTGCCAGTAGTCCGTCCGGTGGAGATAACTATGGCTACACCTTC. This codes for CASSPSGGDNYGYTF.

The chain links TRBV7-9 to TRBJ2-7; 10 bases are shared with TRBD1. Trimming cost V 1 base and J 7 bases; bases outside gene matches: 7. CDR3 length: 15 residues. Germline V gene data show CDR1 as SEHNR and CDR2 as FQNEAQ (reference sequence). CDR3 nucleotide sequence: TGTGCCAGCAGCTTAGAAACAGACAGGGGGCGTGAGCAGTACTTC. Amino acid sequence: CASSLETDRGREQYF.

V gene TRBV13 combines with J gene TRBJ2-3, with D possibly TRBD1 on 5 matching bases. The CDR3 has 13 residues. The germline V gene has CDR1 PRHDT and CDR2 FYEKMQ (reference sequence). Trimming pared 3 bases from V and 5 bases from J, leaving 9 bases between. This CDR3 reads CASSFGAGDTQYF. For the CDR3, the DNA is TGTGCCAGCAGCTTTGGGGCCGGAGATACGCAGTATTTT.

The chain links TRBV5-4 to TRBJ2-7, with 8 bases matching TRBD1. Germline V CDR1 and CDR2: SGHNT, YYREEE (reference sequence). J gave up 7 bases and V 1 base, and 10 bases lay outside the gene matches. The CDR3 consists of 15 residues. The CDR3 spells CASSLNRGQGREQYF. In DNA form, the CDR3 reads TGTGCCAGCAGCTTGAATCGAGGACAGGGTAGAGAGCAGTACTTC.

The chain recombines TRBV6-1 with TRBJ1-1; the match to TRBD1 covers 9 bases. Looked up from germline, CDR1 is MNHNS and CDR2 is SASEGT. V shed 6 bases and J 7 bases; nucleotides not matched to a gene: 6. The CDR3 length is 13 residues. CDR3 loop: CASSETGGSEAFF. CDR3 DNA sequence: TGTGCCAGCAGCGAGACAGGGGGTAGTGAAGCTTTCTTT.

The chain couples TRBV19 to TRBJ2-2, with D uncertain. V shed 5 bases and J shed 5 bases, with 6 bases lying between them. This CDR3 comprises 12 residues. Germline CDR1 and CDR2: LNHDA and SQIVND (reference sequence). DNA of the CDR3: TGTGCCAGTAGTCGACTTACCGGGGAGCTGTTTTTT. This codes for CASSRLTGELFF.

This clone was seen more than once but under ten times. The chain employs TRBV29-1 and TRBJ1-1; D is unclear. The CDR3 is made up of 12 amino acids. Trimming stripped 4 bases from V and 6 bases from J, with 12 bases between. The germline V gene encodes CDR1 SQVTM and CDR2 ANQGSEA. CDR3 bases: TGCAGCGTTGGTAGTGGTGGCCCTGAAGCTTTCTTT. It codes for CSVGSGGPEAFF.

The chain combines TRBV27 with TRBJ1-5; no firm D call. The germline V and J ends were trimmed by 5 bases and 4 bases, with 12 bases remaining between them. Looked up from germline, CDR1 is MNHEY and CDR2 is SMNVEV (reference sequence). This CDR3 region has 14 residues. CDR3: CASSPITGNQPQHF. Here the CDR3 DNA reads TGTGCCAGCAGTCCCATAACCGGGAATCAGCCCCAGCATTTT.